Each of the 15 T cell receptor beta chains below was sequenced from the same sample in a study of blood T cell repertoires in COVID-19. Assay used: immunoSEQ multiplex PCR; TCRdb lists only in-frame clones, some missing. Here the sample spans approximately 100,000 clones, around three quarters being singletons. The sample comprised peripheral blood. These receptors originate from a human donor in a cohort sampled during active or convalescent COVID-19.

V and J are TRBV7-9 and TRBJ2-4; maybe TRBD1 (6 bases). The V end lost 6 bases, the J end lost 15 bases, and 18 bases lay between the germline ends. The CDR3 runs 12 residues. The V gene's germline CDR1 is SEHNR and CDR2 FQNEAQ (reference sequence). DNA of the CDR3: TGTGCCAGCAGACTCGGGACAAGCGACGTGTACTTC. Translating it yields CASRLGTSDVYF.

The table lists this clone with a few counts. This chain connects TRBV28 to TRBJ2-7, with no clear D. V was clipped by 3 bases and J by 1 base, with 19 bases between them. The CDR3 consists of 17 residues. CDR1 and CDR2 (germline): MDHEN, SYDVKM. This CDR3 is CASSLGLMTLTSYEQYF. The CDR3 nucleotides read TGTGCCAGCAGTTTGGGCCTCATGACACTTACGTCCTACGAGCAGTACTTC.

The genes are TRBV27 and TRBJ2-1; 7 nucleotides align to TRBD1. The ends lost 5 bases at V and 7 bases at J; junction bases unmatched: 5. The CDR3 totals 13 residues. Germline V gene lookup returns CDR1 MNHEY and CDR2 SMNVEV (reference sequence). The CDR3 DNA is TGTGCCAGCAGTAGACAGGGTGGGAATGAGCAGTTCTTC. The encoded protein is CASSRQGGNEQFF.

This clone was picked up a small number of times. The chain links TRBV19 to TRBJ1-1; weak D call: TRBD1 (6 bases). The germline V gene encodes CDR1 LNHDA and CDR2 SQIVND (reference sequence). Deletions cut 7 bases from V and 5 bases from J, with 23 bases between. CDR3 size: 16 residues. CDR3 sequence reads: CASTPLQAGAVTEAFF. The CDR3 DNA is TGTGCCAGTACCCCCCTACAAGCGGGGGCTGTAACTGAAGCTTTCTTT.

For the CDR3, the DNA is TGTGCCAGCAGCAGCGACAGGGGCCAGGGAGAGACCCAGTACTTC. As protein: CASSSDRGQGETQYF. The J gene is TRBJ2-5, the V gene TRBV7-2; 8 bases are shared with TRBD1. From germline, CDR1 is SGHTA and CDR2 FQGNSA. The V and J ends lost 5 bases and 4 bases, in that order; junction bases with no gene match: 9. The length of the CDR3 is 15 residues.

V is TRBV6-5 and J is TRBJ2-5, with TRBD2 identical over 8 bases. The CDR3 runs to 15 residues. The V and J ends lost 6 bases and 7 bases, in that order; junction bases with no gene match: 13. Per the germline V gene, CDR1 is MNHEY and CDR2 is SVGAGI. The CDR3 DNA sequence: TGTGCCAGCAGCCCCCTCGCGAGCGGGGGAGGGACCCAGTACTTC. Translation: CASSPLASGGGTQYF.

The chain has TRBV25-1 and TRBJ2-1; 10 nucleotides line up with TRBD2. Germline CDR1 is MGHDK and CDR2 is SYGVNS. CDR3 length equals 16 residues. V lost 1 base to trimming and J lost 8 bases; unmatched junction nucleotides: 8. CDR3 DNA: TGTGCCAGCAGTGAATTGGCGAGCGGGAGGGCCGATGAGCAGTTCTTC. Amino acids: CASSELASGRADEQFF.

This chain's CDR3 is CASSLVGLAGNEQFF. As DNA, the CDR3 is TGTGCCAGCAGCTTAGTGGGACTAGCGGGAAATGAGCAGTTCTTC. The V and J genes are TRBV7-9 and TRBJ2-1; 13 bases agree with TRBD2. CDR1 and CDR2 (germline): SEHNR, FQNEAQ (reference sequence). The CDR3 has 15 residues. V was pared by 1 base and J by 7 bases, with 1 base of the junction left unmatched.

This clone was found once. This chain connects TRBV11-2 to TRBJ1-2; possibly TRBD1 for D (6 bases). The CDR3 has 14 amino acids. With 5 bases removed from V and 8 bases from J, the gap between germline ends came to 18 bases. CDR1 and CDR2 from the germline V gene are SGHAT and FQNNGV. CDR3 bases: TGTGCCAGCAGCGACTATTCAGGGGCATACGGCTACACCTTC. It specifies CASSDYSGAYGYTF.

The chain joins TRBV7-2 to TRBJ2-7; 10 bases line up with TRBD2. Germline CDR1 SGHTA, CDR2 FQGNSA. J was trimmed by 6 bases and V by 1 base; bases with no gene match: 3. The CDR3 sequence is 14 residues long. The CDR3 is CASSLVAGGREQYF. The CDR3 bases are TGTGCCAGCAGCTTAGTAGCGGGAGGCCGCGAGCAGTACTTC.

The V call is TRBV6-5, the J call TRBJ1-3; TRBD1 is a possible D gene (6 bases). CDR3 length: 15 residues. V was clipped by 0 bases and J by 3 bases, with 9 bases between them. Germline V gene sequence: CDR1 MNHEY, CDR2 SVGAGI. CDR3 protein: CASSYSQGYGNTIYF. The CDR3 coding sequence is TGTGCCAGCAGTTACTCGCAGGGGTATGGAAACACCATATATTTT.

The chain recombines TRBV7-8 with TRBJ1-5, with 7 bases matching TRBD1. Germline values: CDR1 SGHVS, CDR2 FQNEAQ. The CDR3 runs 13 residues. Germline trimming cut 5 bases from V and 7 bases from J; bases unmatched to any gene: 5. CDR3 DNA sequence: TGTGCCAGCAGCCACGACAGGGCGCAGCCCCAGCATTTT. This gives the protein CASSHDRAQPQHF.

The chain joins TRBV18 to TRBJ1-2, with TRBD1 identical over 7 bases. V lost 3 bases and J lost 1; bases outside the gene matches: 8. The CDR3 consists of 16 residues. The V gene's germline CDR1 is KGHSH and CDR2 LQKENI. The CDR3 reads CASSPLPGQNNYGYTF. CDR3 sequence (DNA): TGTGCCAGCTCACCTCTTCCGGGACAGAATAACTATGGCTACACCTTC.

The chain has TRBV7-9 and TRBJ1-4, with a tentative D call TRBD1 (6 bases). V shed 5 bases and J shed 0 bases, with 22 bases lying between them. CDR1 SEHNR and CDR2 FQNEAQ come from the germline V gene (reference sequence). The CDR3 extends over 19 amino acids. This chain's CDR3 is CASSPPTGFMKATNEKLFF. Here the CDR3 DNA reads TGTGCCAGCAGCCCCCCGACAGGTTTTATGAAGGCAACTAATGAAAAACTGTTTTTT.

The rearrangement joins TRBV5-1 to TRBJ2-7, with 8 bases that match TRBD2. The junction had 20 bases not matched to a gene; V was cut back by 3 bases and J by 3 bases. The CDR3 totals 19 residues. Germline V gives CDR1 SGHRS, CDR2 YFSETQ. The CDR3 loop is CASSSGRGASEREYYEQYF. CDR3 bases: TGCGCCAGCAGCTCCGGGCGGGGCGCTTCGGAGCGGGAGTACTACGAGCAGTACTTC.